This T cell receptor (beta chain) was obtained from a study of regulatory T cells. The study, taken as a whole, reports: In CD3G-deficient patients, conventional CD4+ T cells were enriched for hydrophobic CDR3 residues at positions 6 and 7.

Primers: 52 TRBV forward and 13 TRBJ reverse. The repertoire was sequenced with immunoSEQ multiplex PCR; TCRdb's copy has only in-frame clones and lacks some. The sample has tens of thousands of clones; 88% are singletons. The germline V gene has CDR1 SEHNR and CDR2 FQNEAQ (reference sequence). Between the trimmed V and J ends, which lost 0 bases and 0 bases, there was a span of 10 bases. CDR3 length: 16 residues. On this clone: The antigen is not known.

Autoimmunity was present in every CD3G-deficient patient, worse in two. Patients, 2 to 39 years old, had expanded memory T-cell proportions. Sorting split CD4+ cells into CD25-high CD127-low Tregs and CD25-low CD127-high conventional T cells. The sequenced material came from conventional CD4+ T cells sorted from blood. The chain combines TRBV7-9 with TRBJ2-3, with a weak D call TRBD1 (6 bases). The clonotype comes from a child under 18 with CD3G deficiency. CDR3 coding DNA: TGTGCCAGCAGCTTAGCGGGGACAACTAGCACAGATACGCAGTATTTT. Its translation: CASSLAGTTSTDTQYF.